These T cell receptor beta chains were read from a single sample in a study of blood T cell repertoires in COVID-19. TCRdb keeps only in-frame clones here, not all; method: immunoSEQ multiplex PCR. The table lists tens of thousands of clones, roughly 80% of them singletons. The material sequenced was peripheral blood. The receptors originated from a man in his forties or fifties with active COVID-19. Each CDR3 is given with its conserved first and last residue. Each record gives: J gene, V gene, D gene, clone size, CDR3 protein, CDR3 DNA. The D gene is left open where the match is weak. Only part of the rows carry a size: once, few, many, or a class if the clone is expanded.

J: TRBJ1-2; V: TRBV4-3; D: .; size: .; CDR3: CASSQASRGAVSYTF; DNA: TGCGCCAGCAGCCAAGCATCCCGGGGGGCTGTAAGCTACACCTTC
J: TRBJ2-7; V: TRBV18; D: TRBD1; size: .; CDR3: CASSPFYRQGAYEQYF; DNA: TGTGCCAGCTCACCGTTTTATAGGCAGGGGGCGTACGAGCAGTACTTC
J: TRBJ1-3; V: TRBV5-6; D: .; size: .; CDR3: CASSLIGRASGNTIYF; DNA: TGTGCCAGCAGCCTTATTGGCAGGGCCTCTGGAAACACCATATATTTT
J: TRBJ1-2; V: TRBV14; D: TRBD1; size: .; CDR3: CASSQDLGGQGVYYGYTF; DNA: TGTGCCAGCAGCCAAGATCTCGGAGGACAGGGTGTTTACTATGGCTACACCTTC
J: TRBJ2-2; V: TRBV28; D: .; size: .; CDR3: CASGGQPNTGELFF; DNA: TGTGCCAGCGGAGGGCAGCCGAACACCGGGGAGCTGTTTTTT
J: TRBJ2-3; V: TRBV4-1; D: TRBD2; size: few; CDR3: CASSQRPLAGLTDTQYF; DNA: TGCGCCAGCAGCCAGAGACCACTAGCGGGGCTCACAGATACGCAGTATTTT
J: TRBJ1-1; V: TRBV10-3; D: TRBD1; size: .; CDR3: CAISGGQGATEAFF; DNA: TGTGCCATCAGTGGGGGTCAGGGGGCCACTGAAGCTTTCTTT
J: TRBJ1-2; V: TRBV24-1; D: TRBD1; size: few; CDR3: CATSAPGTGAGYTF; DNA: TGTGCCACCAGTGCCCCCGGGACAGGGGCCGGCTACACCTTC
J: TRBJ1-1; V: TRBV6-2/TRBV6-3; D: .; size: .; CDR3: CASSYVGLLAVNTEAFF; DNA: TGTGCCAGCAGTTACGTCGGACTGTTGGCCGTGAACACTGAAGCTTTCTTT
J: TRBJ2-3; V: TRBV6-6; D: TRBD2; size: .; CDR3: CASSYSTSASTDTQYF; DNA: TGTGCCAGCAGTTACTCGACTAGCGCGAGCACAGATACGCAGTATTTT
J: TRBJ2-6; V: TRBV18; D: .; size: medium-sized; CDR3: CASSPEDRPPGANVLTF; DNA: TGTGCCAGCTCACCAGAAGACAGGCCCCCTGGGGCCAACGTCCTGACTTTC
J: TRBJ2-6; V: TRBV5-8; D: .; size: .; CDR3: CASSLEGAGANVLTF; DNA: TGTGCCAGCAGCTTGGAAGGGGCTGGGGCCAACGTCCTGACTTTC
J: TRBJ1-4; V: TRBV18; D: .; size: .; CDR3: CASSQARLEKLFF; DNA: TGTGCCAGCTCACAAGCCAGACTTGAAAAACTGTTTTTT
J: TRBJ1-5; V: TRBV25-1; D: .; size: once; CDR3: CASSGDSMSNQPQHF; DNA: TGTGCCAGCAGTGGAGACAGTATGAGCAATCAGCCCCAGCATTTT
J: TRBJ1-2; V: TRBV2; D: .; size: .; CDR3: CASRWEQGLHGYTF; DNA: TGTGCCAGCAGATGGGAGCAGGGGCTTCATGGCTACACCTTC
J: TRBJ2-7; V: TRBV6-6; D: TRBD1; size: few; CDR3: CASSPRTGGRYEQYF; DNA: TGTGCCAGCAGTCCCCGGACAGGGGGCAGGTACGAGCAGTACTTC
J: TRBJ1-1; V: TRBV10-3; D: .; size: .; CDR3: CATWTAPNTEAFF; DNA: TGTGCCACATGGACAGCGCCGAACACTGAAGCTTTCTTT
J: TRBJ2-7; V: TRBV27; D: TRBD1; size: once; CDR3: CASSFLGTGKYEQYF; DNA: TGTGCCAGCAGTTTCCTCGGGACAGGGAAGTACGAGCAGTACTTC
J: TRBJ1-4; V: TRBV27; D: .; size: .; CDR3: CASSFYAGEKLFF; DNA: TGTGCCAGCAGTTTCTACGCAGGAGAAAAACTGTTTTTT
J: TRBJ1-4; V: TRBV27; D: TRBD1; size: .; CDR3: CASSLSGEGANEKLFF; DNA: TGTGCCAGCAGTTTATCGGGAGAGGGGGCGAATGAAAAACTGTTTTTT
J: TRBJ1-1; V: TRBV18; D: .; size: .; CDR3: CASSRGSGNTEAFF; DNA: TGTGCCAGCTCTCGAGGGTCCGGGAACACTGAAGCTTTCTTT
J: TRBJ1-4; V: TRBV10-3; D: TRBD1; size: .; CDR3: CAISEIRGRGEKLFF; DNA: TGTGCCATCAGTGAGATTAGGGGGCGAGGTGAAAAACTGTTTTTT
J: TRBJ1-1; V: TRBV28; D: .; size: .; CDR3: CASSLFGGHTAFF; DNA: TGTGCCAGCAGTTTATTCGGCGGGCATACGGCTTTCTTT
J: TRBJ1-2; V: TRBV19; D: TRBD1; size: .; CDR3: CASSLPGQGASTGGYTF; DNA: TGTGCCAGTAGCCTGCCGGGACAGGGGGCATCAACTGGTGGCTACACCTTC
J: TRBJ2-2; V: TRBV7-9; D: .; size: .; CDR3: CASAWGGTNTGELFF; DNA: TGTGCCAGCGCGTGGGGGGGCACGAACACCGGGGAGCTGTTTTTT
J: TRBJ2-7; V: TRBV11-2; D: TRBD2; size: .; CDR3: CASSSPGLLEQYF; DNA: TGTGCCAGCAGCTCCCCGGGACTACTCGAGCAGTACTTC
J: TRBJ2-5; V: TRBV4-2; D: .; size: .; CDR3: CASSQEGSGEETQYF; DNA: TGTGCCAGCAGCCAAGAGGGCTCGGGGGAAGAGACCCAGTACTTC
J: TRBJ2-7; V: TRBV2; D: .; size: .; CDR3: CASSSRGTYEQYF; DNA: TGTGCCAGCAGTTCCAGGGGGACTTACGAGCAGTACTTC
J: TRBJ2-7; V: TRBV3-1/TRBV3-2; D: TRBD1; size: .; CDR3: CASSQDPRDSRNEQYF; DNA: TGTGCCAGCAGCCAAGATCCCCGGGACAGTAGAAACGAGCAGTACTTC
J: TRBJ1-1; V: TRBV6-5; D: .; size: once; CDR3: CASSRILRGAEAFF; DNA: TGTGCCAGCAGTCGTATCCTGAGAGGCGCTGAAGCTTTCTTT
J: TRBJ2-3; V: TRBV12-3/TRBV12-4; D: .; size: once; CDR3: CASSHTGTTQYF; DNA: TGTGCCAGCAGTCACACCGGGACAACGCAGTATTTT
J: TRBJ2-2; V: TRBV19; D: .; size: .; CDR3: CASSIYLRAGELFF; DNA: TGTGCCAGTAGTATTTATCTAAGAGCCGGGGAGCTGTTTTTT
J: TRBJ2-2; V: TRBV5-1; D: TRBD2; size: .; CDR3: CASSPVVLAVNTGELFF; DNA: TGCGCCAGCAGTCCTGTTGTGCTAGCGGTGAACACCGGGGAGCTGTTTTTT
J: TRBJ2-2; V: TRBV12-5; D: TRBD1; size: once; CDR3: CASKDRADTGELFF; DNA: TGTGCTAGTAAGGACAGGGCGGACACCGGGGAGCTGTTTTTT
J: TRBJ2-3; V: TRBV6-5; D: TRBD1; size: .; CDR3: CASAPGQGLDTQYF; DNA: TGTGCCAGCGCCCCGGGACAGGGATTAGATACGCAGTATTTT
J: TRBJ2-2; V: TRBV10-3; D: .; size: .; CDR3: CAISESPGAGPHTGELFF; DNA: TGTGCCATCAGTGAGTCTCCTGGGGCGGGGCCGCACACCGGGGAGCTGTTTTTT
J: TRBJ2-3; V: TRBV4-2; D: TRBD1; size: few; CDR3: CASSQEQGARTDTQYF; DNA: TGTGCCAGCAGCCAAGAACAGGGGGCCCGCACAGATACGCAGTATTTT